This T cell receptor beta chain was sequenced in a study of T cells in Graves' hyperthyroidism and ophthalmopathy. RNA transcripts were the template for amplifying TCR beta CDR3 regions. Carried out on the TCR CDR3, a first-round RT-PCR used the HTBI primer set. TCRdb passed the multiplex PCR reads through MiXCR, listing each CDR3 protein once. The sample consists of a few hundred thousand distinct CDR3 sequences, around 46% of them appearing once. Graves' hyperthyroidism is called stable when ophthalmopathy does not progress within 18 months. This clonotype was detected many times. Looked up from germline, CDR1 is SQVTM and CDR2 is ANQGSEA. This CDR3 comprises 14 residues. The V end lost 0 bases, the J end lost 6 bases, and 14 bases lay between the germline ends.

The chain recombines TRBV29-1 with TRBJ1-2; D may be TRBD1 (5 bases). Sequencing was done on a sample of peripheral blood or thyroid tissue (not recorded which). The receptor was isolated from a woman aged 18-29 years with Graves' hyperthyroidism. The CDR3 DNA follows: TGCAGCGTTGAAGACGGCAGGGTAGAGGATGGCTACACCTTC. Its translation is CSVEDGRVEDGYTF.